This TCR beta chain is drawn from a study of OX40 agonist ivuxolimab in advanced cancers. Overall study context: Allowance was made for prior anti-PD-1, anti-PD-L1 or anti-CTLA-4 therapy, and 40% to 45% had some. A partial response was reached by three patients: one with hepatocellular carcinoma and two with cutaneous melanoma.

Broader study findings: Partly responding patients at 0.1-3.0 mg/kg showed some of the smallest clonal expansion.

The table came from immunoSEQ multiplex PCR; TCRdb's copy has only in-frame clones and leaves some out. The data contain 45,000 to 60,000 clones, approximately 80% of them seen just once; the ten biggest clones take up roughly 1.5%. V was shortened by 4 bases and J by 9 bases, with 13 bases between the two germline ends. CDR1 is LGHNT, CDR2 FRNRAP, per germline. CDR3 length equals 14 residues. Remarks on this clone: The target antigen is unknown.

This material consisted of CD4+ or CD8+ T cells sorted from blood, taken in a trial of the OX40 agonist ivuxolimab. The sequence was obtained from an adult with an advanced solid tumor such as melanoma, head and neck, liver or kidney cancer. The genes are TRBV12-5 and TRBJ1-6, with D unresolved. The CDR3 protein is CASGSLDSVSPLHF. CDR3 bases: TGTGCTAGTGGTTCCCTGGATAGCGTTTCACCCCTCCACTTT.